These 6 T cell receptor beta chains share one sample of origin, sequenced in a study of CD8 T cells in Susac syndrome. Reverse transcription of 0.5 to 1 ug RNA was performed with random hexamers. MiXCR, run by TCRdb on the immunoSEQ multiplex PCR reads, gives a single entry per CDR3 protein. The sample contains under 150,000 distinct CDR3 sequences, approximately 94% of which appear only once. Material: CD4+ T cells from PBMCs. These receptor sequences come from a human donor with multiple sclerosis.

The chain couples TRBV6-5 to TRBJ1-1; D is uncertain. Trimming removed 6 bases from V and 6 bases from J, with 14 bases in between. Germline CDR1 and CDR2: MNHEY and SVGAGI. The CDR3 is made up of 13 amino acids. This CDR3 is CASRIMVAAEAFF. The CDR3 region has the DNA TGTGCCAGCAGGATTATGGTTGCCGCTGAAGCTTTCTTT.

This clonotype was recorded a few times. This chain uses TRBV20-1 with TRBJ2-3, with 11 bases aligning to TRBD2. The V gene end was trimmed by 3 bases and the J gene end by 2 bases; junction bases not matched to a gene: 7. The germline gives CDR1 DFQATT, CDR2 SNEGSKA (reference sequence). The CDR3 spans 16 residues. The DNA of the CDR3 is TGCAGTGCTAGGGGGTTAGCGGGGGGGATCACAGATACGCAGTATTTT. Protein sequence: CSARGLAGGITDTQYF.

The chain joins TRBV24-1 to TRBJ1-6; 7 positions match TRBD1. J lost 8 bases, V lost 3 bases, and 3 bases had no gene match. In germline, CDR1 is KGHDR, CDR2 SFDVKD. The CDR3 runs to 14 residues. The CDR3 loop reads CATSDRDSYSPLHF. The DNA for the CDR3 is TGTGCCACCAGTGATCGGGACAGTTATTCACCCCTCCACTTT.

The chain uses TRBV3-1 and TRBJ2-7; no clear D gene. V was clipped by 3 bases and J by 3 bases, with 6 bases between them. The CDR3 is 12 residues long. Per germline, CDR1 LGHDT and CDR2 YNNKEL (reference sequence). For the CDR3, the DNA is TGTGCCAGCAGCCACAGGTTCTACGAGCAGTACTTC. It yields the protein CASSHRFYEQYF.

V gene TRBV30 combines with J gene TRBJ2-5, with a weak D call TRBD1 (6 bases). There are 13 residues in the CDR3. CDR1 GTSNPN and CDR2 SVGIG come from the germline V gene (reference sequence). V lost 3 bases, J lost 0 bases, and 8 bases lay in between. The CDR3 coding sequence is TGTGCCTGGAGCACAGGGTACCAAGAGACCCAGTACTTC. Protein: CAWSTGYQETQYF.

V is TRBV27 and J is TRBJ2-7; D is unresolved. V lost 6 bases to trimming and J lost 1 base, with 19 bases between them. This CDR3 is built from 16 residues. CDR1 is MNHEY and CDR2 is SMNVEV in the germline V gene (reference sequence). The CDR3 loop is CASSRSWTPPSYEQYF. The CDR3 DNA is TGTGCCAGCAGCCGGTCTTGGACCCCGCCTTCCTACGAGCAGTACTTC.